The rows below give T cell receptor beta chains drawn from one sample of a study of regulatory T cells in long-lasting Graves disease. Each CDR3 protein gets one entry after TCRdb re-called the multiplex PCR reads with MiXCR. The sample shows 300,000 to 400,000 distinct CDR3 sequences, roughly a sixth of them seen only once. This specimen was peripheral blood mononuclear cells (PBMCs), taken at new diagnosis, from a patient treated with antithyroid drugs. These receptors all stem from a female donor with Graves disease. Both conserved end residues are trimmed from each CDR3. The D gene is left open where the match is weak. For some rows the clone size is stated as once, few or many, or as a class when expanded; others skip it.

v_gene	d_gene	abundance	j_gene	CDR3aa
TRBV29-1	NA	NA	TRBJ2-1	SVLPSRPGEQF
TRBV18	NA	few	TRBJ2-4	ASSPPGRGKNIQY
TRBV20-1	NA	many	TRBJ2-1	SARDAGAQRAWGEQF
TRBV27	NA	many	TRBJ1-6	ASSLIGGDNSPLH
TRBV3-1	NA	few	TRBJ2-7	ASSPRGPSSYEQY
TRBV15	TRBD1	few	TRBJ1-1	ATSGQGADTEAF
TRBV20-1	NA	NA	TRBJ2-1	SARGETGGYNEQF
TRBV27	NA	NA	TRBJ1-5	ASSLGVPNQPQH
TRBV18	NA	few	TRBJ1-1	ASSPLPLPSANTEAF
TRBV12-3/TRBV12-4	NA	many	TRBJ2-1	ASARDGHNEQF
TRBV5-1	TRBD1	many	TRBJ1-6	ASSLGTGGAGPPNSPLH
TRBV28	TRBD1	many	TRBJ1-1	ASRVTGGNTEAF
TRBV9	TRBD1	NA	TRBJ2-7	ASSVYPQGDVYEQY
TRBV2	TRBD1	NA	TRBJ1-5	ASSYPGTGDQPQH
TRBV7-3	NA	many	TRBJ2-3	ASSPSRGSGTDTQY
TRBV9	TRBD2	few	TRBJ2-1	ASSMIAGGEKNEQF
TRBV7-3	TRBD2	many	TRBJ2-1	ASSHGLAGGEQF
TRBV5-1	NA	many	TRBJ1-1	ASSGRTANTEAF
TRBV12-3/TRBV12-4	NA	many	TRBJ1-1	ASSFNTEAF
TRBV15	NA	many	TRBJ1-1	ATSRAVGSPRDTEAF
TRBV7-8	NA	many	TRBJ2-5	AIPGRQGETQY
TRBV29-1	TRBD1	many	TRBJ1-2	SVDGTQSEDRGLSYGYT
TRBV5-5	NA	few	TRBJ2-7	ASRGGGQDYEQY
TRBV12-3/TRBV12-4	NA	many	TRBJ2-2	ASRPEIEDTGELF
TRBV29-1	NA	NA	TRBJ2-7	SVRLNTYEQY
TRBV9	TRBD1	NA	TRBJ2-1	ASTETGQGYEQF
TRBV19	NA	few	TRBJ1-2	ASSVGRRDDGYT
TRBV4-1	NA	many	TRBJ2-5	ASSQPSRSETQY
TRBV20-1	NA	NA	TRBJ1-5	SGHQWGPNQPQH
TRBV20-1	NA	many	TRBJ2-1	SPLRRLDNEQF
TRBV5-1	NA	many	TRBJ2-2	ASSLFLGPRMPQNTGELF
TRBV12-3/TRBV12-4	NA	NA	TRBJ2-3	ASNRGPADTQY
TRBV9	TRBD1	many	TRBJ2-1	ASSARDRGLNEQF
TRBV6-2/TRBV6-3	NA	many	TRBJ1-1	ASSDPGGATEAF
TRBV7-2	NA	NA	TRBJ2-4	ASSLVVRDSTNNEQY
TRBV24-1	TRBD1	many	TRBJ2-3	ATSDFSAGGFADTQY
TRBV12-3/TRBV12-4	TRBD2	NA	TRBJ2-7	ASSPRTSGGSFEQY
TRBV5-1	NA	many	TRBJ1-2	ASSMTGNYGYT
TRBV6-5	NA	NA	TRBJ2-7	ASSYSGPNPKGQY
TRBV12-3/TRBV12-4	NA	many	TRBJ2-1	ASSLPKGNEQF
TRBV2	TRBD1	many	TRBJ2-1	ASSPRGQGLDNEQF
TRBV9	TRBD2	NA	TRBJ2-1	ASSQSGGGPSSYNEQF